This TCR beta chain originates from a study of cytomegalovirus exposure and HLA in healthy donors. As concerns this clone: Its antigen is currently unknown.

Study findings and constraints: The study flagged roughly 150 TCR beta chains as cytomegalovirus-associated.

V was trimmed by 5 bases and J by 4 bases, leaving 8 bases between them. CDR3 length equals 11 residues. CDR1 and CDR2 (germline): DFQATT, SNEGSKA (reference sequence). Researchers ran the PCR with 60 Vbeta and 13 Jbeta primers. Profiling relied on immunoSEQ multiplex PCR, and the TCRdb table lists in-frame clones only, not all of them. This sample has 95,000 to 100,000 clones, with under 80% found just once. This TCR was sampled from a man in his forties in good health and CMV-seronegative. Sequenced material: PBMCs. The J gene is TRBJ1-1, the V gene TRBV20-1, with a tentative D call TRBD1 (5 bases). The CDR3 DNA reads TGCAGTGCTGGCGGGGGCACTGAAGCTTTCTTT. This codes for CSAGGGTEAFF.